These 27 T cell receptor beta chains came from one sample sequenced in a study of blood T cells in healthy people across ages. Using a J-beta primer mix together with a sample-barcoded 5' primer, a second PCR was run for about 7 to 12 cycles. TCRdb used MiXCR to reprocess the 5' RACE reads, holding one entry per CDR3 protein. This sample has about 930,000 distinct CDR3 sequences, with under 35% found just once. This sample also appeared in a second study, on T cells of mothers and their children.

The sample consisted of blood. These receptors originate from a woman between 35 and 50 years old in good health.

In this sample, this clonotype turned up many times. The chain is built from TRBV12-3 or TRBV12-4 and TRBJ1-1; D unresolved. V lost 1 base, J lost 5 bases, and 11 bases lay in between. The CDR3 has 14 amino acids. CDR3 amino acids: CASSLGALGTEAFF. DNA for the CDR3: TGTGCCAGCAGTTTAGGGGCGTTGGGGACTGAAGCTTTCTTT.

This clonotype was found many times. The chain links TRBV29-1 to TRBJ1-2; TRBD1 matches 9 bases. Germline CDR1 SQVTM, CDR2 ANQGSEA. The CDR3 covers 11 residues. V gave up 6 bases and J gave up 8 bases; unmatched junction bases: 4. CDR3 sequence reads: CSVQGADGYTF. The DNA for the CDR3 is TGCAGCGTACAGGGGGCGGACGGCTACACCTTC.

J is TRBJ1-3 and V is TRBV19; D unclear. The CDR3 consists of 15 residues. Deletions cut 3 bases from V and 0 bases from J, with 9 bases between. Per the germline V gene, CDR1 is LNHDA and CDR2 is SQIVND (reference sequence). The CDR3 DNA is TGTGCCAGTAGTATGGTGGTCAGCTCTGGAAACACCATATATTTT. Amino acid sequence: CASSMVVSSGNTIYF.

Remarks on this clonotype: Without the conserved terminal phenylalanine or tryptophan, this CDR3 likely stems from a read error. V gene TRBV6-4 combines with J gene TRBJ1-2; the match to TRBD1 covers 11 bases. The CDR3 has 13 residues. With V trimmed by 6 bases and J by 8 bases, 5 bases remained unmatched. The V gene's germline CDR1 is MRHNA and CDR2 SNTAGT. As DNA, the CDR3 is TGTGCCAGCAGGGACAGGGGGCGATACGGCTACACCCTC. This translates into CASRDRGRYGYTL.

Many counts were recorded for this clonotype. V gene TRBV20-1 combines with J gene TRBJ2-5; D might be TRBD2 (6 bases). This CDR3 has 11 residues. Looked up from germline, CDR1 is DFQATT and CDR2 is SNEGSKA (reference sequence). Trimming took 5 bases from V and 7 from J, leaving 11 bases between them. CDR3 protein: CSAPRLGTQYF. For the CDR3, the DNA is TGCAGTGCTCCCCGACTAGGGACCCAGTACTTC.

This clonotype has more than one count but fewer than ten. The chain is built from TRBV5-8 and TRBJ2-1; 9 bases map to TRBD1. V was pared by 2 bases and J by 6 bases, with 12 bases of the junction left unmatched. Looked up from germline, CDR1 is SGHTS and CDR2 is YDEGEE. The length of the CDR3 is 17 residues. In DNA, the CDR3 is TGTGCCAGCAGCTTTCTCGGTCCGGACAGGGGTTTCAATGAGCAGTTCTTC. Translating gives CASSFLGPDRGFNEQFF.

This clonotype was seen a handful of times. The chain uses TRBV29-1 and TRBJ2-3; D is uncertain. Per germline, CDR1 SQVTM and CDR2 ANQGSEA. V was pared by 6 bases and J by 0 bases, with 7 bases between. This CDR3 region has 12 residues. This CDR3 is CSVRLSTDTQYF. The CDR3 DNA reads as TGCAGCGTAAGACTTAGCACAGATACGCAGTATTTT.

The genes are TRBV28 and TRBJ2-4; D possibly corresponds to TRBD1 (5 bases). The end of the DNA aligns better with TRBJ2-7, so the J call may be wrong. Germline-derived CDR1 and CDR2 are MDHEN and SYDVKM. This CDR3 contains 15 residues. The CDR3 DNA is TGTGCCAGCAGTTTTGACAGAATATCTAGCTACGAGCAGTACTTC. Translated: CASSFDRISSYEQYF.

This clonotype has just one count. The rearrangement uses TRBV4-1 and TRBJ2-7, with 8 positions matching TRBD2. Germline assignment: CDR1 MGHRA and CDR2 YSYEKL. The CDR3 has 12 residues. V shed 3 bases, J shed 7 bases, and the junction held 2 bases outside the gene matches. This chain's CDR3 is CASSHGGGEQYF. As DNA, the CDR3 is TGCGCCAGCAGCCATGGCGGGGGGGAGCAGTACTTC.

This clonotype was detected only a few times. The chain recombines TRBV12-3 or TRBV12-4 with TRBJ2-1; 13 bases fit TRBD2. Trimming at V came to 7 bases and at J to 6 bases, leaving 15 bases not matched to a gene. This CDR3 is 18 amino acids long. CDR3 coding DNA: TGTGCCAGCACCCTACTTGGAACTAGCGGGGGGGCGGGCAATGAGCAGTTCTTC. Protein product: CASTLLGTSGGAGNEQFF.

This chain links TRBV4-2 with TRBJ2-5, with D possibly being TRBD2 (6 bases). Between the trimmed V and J ends, which lost 1 base and 1 base, there was a span of 16 bases. Germline V gene sequence: CDR1 LGHNA, CDR2 YNFKEQ. The CDR3 contains 17 residues. The CDR3 is CASSQVGEAGSQETQYF. CDR3 DNA: TGTGCCAGCAGCCAAGTCGGGGAGGCAGGGAGCCAAGAGACCCAGTACTTC.

Details on this clonotype: Possible read error: a much larger clone is one base away. This is likely a read error, given that the CDR3 carries no conserved phenylalanine or tryptophan at its end. The rearrangement joins TRBV4-1 to TRBJ2-1; D is uncertain. The J call may be incorrect, as the DNA end agrees better with TRBJ2-7. The CDR3 loop spans 13 amino acids. Germline values: CDR1 MGHRA, CDR2 YSYEKL. The CDR3 loop reads CASSQGSAYEQYS. CDR3 coding DNA: TGCGCCAGCAGCCAAGGCAGTGCCTACGAGCAGTACTCC.

There are many counts of this clonotype. A much larger clonotype is one base distant, so this may be a read error. This sequence joins TRBV7-9 and TRBJ2-3; unclear D gene. The V end was cut by 2 bases, the J end by 5 bases, with 2 bases between. The CDR3 runs 11 residues. Germline CDR1 is SEHNR and CDR2 is FQNEAQ (reference sequence). The CDR3 coding sequence is TGTGCCAGCAGCTTAAAAGATACGCAGTATTTT. It codes for CASSLKDTQYF.

This chain uses TRBV7-6 with TRBJ2-2; perhaps TRBD1 as D (5 bases). V was trimmed by 7 bases and J by 0 bases, leaving 12 bases between them. This CDR3 comprises 15 residues. Looked up from germline, CDR1 is SGHVS and CDR2 is FNYEAQ. The CDR3: CASTPDTANTGELFF. CDR3 in DNA: TGTGCCAGCACACCGGACACCGCGAACACCGGGGAGCTGTTTTTT.

This clonotype has just a few counts. The CDR3, as DNA: TGCAGTGCTTCAAATGGACTAGCGGGGGGGCTAGTTCTCACAGATACGCAGTATTTT. Residues: CSASNGLAGGLVLTDTQYF. V is TRBV20-1 and J is TRBJ2-3, with TRBD2 matching over 15 bases. V lost 5 bases and J lost 2; bases outside the gene matches: 14. The germline CDR1 and CDR2 sequences are DFQATT and SNEGSKA (reference sequence). The CDR3 spans 19 residues.

This clonotype was recorded a few times. This rearrangement joins TRBV3-1 to TRBJ2-1; 14 bases match TRBD2. V shed 4 bases and J 0 bases; nucleotides not matched to a gene: 11. Germline CDR1 LGHDT, CDR2 YNNKEL (reference sequence). This CDR3 is 20 amino acids long. The CDR3, as DNA: TGTGCCAGCAGCCGGAGACCGGGACTAGCGGGGGAATACTCCTACAATGAGCAGTTCTTC. As protein: CASSRRPGLAGEYSYNEQFF.

This clonotype was recorded at least ten times. The genes are TRBV29-1 and TRBJ2-1, with D perhaps matching TRBD2 (6 bases). Germline lookup yields CDR1 SQVTM and CDR2 ANQGSEA. V was shortened by 1 base and J by 5 bases, with 9 bases between the two germline ends. The length of the CDR3 is 13 residues. The CDR3 spells CSVEGLAHNEQFF. The CDR3 region has the DNA TGCAGCGTTGAAGGTCTAGCGCACAATGAGCAGTTCTTC.

The chain links TRBV7-2 to TRBJ1-2; D perhaps matches TRBD1 (6 bases). The CDR3 length is 14 residues. Trimming stripped 4 bases from V and 2 bases from J, with 11 bases between. From germline, CDR1 is SGHTA and CDR2 FQGNSA. The CDR3 is CASSSMDRNYGYTF. The CDR3, as DNA: TGTGCCAGCAGCTCAATGGACAGAAACTATGGCTACACCTTC.

Notes on this clonotype: The junction shows a germline mismatch at one end, possibly a read error. The CDR3 region has the DNA TGTGCCTGGAGTGTACGGTCCGTATACAATGAGCGGTTCTTC. The encoded protein is CAWSVRSVYNERFF. The V gene is TRBV30, the J gene TRBJ2-1; D not certain. Germline CDR1 reads GTSNPN; CDR2 reads SVGIG (reference sequence). The CDR3 is made up of 14 amino acids. Supplemented by reference TRBV30 and TRBJ2-1, the full variable domain reads SQTIHQWPATLVQPVGSPLSLECTVEGTSNPNLYWYRQAAGRGLQLLFYSVGIGQISSEVPQNLSASRPQDRQFILSSKKLLLSDSGFYLCAWSVRSVYNERFFGPGTRLTVL.

The chain employs TRBV12-3 or TRBV12-4 and TRBJ2-1; D may match TRBD1 or TRBD2 (6 bases each). The CDR3 consists of 15 residues. Trimming took 5 bases from V and 4 from J, leaving 15 bases between them. The CDR3 reads CASSPIGGLYNEQFF. For the CDR3, the DNA is TGTGCCAGCAGTCCTATTGGGGGGCTTTACAATGAGCAGTTCTTC.

The chain has TRBV7-9 and TRBJ1-5; perhaps TRBD1 as D (5 bases). Deletions cut 5 bases from V and 0 bases from J, with 20 bases between. Germline CDR1 and CDR2: SEHNR and FQNEAQ (reference sequence). The CDR3 consists of 18 residues. The CDR3 coding sequence is TGTGCCAGCAGCATGAACCGGGACTCGGGTCATAGCAATCAGCCCCAGCATTTT. Translation: CASSMNRDSGHSNQPQHF.

The chain has TRBV3-1 and TRBJ1-2; no reliable D call. Trimming pared 0 bases from V and 7 bases from J, leaving 9 bases between. From germline, CDR1 is LGHDT and CDR2 YNNKEL (reference sequence). The CDR3 contains 13 residues. Here the CDR3 reads CASSQDQRRGYTF. DNA of the CDR3: TGTGCCAGCAGCCAAGATCAACGACGTGGCTACACCTTC.

This chain connects TRBV7-2 to TRBJ2-7; 9 bases match TRBD2. The J call could be wrong; TRBJ2-5 is a better fit for the DNA end. This CDR3 contains 15 residues. In germline, CDR1 is SGHTA, CDR2 FQGNSA. The CDR3 nucleotides are TGTGCCAGCAGCGCCCCGGCGGGGGGGCTAGAGACCCAGTACTTC. This sequence encodes CASSAPAGGLETQYF.

This clonotype was observed a handful of times. A read error may account for a junction end that differs from germline. The V call is TRBV20-1, the J call TRBJ1-5; TRBD1 agrees at 9 bases. The CDR3 is 14 residues long. Germline V gene lookup returns CDR1 DFQATT and CDR2 SNEGSKA (reference sequence). CDR3 amino acids: CSTRTGQGYQPQHF. The CDR3 DNA is TGCAGTACTAGAACCGGACAGGGGTATCAGCCCCAGCATTTT.

This clonotype was recorded a few times. This sequence joins TRBV6-4 and TRBJ2-1; TRBD2 matches at 8 bases. The J call is in doubt because the DNA end fits TRBJ2-7 better. The CDR3 consists of 16 residues. Germline CDR1 is MRHNA and CDR2 is SNTAGT. CDR3 in DNA: TGTGCCAGCAGTGCCTACGGGGGGGCCGCCTACAATGAGCAGTACTTC. Residues: CASSAYGGAAYNEQYF.

This clonotype was counted between two and nine times. The genes are TRBV20-1 and TRBJ2-3; D gene ambiguous. There are 15 residues in the CDR3. V gave up 1 base and J gave up 0 bases, with 11 bases separating them. Per the germline V gene, CDR1 is DFQATT and CDR2 is SNEGSKA (reference sequence). The CDR3 DNA sequence: TGCAGTGCTAGAGGTCCAGCCTTTAGCACAGATACGCAGTATTTT. It yields the protein CSARGPAFSTDTQYF.

The chain uses TRBV6-4 and TRBJ2-1, with TRBD2 matching over 15 bases. Germline CDR1 MRHNA, CDR2 SNTAGT. Trimming removed 3 bases from V and 1 base from J; junction bases left unmatched: 7. The CDR3 has 19 residues. CDR3 in DNA: TGTGCCAGCAGTGAATCGGGACTAGCGGGGGGCCCATCCTACAATGAGCAGTTCTTC. Encoded protein: CASSESGLAGGPSYNEQFF.